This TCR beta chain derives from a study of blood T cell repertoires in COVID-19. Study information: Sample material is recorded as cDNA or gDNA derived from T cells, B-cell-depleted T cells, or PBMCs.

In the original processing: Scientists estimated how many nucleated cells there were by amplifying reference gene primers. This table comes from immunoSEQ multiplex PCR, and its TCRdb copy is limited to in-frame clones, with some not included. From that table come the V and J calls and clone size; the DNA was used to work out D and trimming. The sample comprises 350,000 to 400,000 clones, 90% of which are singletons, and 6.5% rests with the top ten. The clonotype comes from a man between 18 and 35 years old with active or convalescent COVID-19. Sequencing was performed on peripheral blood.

The DNA for the CDR3 is TGCGCCAGCAGTGTGCAGGTTCCCAAGCAGTACTTC. Protein: CASSVQVPKQYF. The chain is built from TRBV10-1 and TRBJ2-7; D not resolved. V gave up 4 bases and J gave up 8 bases, with 12 bases separating them. CDR1 WNHNN and CDR2 SYGVQD come from the germline V gene (reference sequence). CDR3 length equals 12 residues.